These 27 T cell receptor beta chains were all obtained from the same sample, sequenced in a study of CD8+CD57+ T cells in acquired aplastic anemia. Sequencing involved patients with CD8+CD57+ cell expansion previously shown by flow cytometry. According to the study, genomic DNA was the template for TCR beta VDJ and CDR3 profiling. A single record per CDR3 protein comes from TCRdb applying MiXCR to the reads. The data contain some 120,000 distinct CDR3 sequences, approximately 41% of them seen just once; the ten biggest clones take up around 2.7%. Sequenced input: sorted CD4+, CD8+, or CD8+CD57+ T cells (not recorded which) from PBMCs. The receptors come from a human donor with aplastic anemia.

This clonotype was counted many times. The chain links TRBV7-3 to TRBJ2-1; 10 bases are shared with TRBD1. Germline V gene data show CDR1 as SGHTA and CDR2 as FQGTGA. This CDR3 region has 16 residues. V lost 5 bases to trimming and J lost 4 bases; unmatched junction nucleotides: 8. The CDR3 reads CASSPHGTGDYNEQFF. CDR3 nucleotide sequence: TGTGCCAGCAGCCCCCATGGGACAGGGGATTACAATGAGCAGTTCTTC.

This CDR3 reads CATSRVGQANQPQHF. Here the CDR3 DNA reads TGTGCCACCAGCAGAGTAGGACAGGCCAATCAGCCCCAGCATTTT. The genes are TRBV15 and TRBJ1-5, with TRBD1 matching 7 bases. The CDR3 has 15 amino acids. The germline V gene encodes CDR1 LNHNV and CDR2 YYDKDF (reference sequence). With 1 base clipped from V and 3 bases from J, the junction kept 3 bases outside the gene matches.

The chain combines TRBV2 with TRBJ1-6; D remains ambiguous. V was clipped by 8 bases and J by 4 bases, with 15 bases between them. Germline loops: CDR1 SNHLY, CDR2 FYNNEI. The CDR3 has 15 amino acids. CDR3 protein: CASLAAEGYNSPLHF. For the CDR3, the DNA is TGTGCCAGCTTAGCGGCGGAAGGATATAATTCACCCCTCCACTTT.

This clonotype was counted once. CDR3 residues: CASSLRDRRHLSGNTIYF. CDR3 in DNA: TGCGCCAGCAGCTTGCGGGACAGGCGTCACCTCTCCGGAAACACCATATATTTT. The J gene is TRBJ1-3, the V gene TRBV5-1; 8 bases are a match to TRBD1. The CDR3 totals 18 residues. The germline V gene has CDR1 SGHRS and CDR2 YFSETQ. After removal of 1 base from V and 4 bases from J, the junction contained 13 bases not matched to a gene.

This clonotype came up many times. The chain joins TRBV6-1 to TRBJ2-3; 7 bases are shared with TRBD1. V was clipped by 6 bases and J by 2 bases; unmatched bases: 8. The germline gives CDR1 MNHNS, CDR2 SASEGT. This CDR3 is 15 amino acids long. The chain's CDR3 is CASRPTGFFTDTQYF. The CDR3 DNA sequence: TGTGCCAGCAGGCCGACAGGGTTCTTCACAGATACGCAGTATTTT.

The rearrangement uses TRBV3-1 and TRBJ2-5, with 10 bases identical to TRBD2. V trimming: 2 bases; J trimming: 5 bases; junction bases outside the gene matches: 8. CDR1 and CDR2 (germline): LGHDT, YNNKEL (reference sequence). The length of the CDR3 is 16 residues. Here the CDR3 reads CASSQPSGGLRETQYF. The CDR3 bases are TGTGCCAGCAGCCAACCTAGCGGGGGCTTGCGGGAGACCCAGTACTTC.

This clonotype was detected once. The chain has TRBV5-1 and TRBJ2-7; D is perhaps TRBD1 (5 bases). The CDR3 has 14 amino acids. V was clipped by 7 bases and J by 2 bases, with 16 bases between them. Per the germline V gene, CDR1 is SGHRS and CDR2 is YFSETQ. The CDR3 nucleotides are TGCGCCAGCGGCAAAGGGGATGGACCCTACGAGCAGTACTTC. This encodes CASGKGDGPYEQYF.

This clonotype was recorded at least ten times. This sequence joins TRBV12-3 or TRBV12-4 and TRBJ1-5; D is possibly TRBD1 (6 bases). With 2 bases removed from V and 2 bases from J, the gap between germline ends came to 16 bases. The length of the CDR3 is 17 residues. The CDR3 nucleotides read TGTGCCAGCAGTTTAAGGGGGGGGGGTTTGGGCAATCAGCCCCAGCATTTT. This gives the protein CASSLRGGGLGNQPQHF.

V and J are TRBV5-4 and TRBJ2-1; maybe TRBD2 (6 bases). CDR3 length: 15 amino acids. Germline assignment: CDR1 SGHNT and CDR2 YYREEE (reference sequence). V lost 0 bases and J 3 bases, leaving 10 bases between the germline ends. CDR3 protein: CASSLGGVLYNEQFF. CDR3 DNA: TGTGCCAGCAGCTTGGGGGGGGTCCTCTACAATGAGCAGTTCTTC.

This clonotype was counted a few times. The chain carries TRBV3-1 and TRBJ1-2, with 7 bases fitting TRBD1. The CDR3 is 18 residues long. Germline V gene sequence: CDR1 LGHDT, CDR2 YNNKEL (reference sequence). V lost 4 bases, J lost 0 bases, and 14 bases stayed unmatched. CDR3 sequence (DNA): TGTGCCAGCAGCCCCAATTCCCTGACAGGGCCCACTAACTATGGCTACACCTTC. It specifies CASSPNSLTGPTNYGYTF. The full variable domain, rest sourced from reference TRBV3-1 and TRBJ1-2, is DTAVSQTPKYLVTQMGNDKSIKCEQNLGHDTMYWYKQDSKKFLKIMFSYNNKELIINETVPNRFSPKSPDKAHLNLHINSLELGDSAVYFCASSPNSLTGPTNYGYTFGSGTRLTVV.

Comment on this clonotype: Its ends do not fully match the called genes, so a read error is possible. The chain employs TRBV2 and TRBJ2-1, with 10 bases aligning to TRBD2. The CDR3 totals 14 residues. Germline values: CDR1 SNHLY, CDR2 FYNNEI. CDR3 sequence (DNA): TGCGCCAGCAGTGAGGTAGCGGGGGGTGATGAGCAGTTCTTC. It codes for CASSEVAGGDEQFF.

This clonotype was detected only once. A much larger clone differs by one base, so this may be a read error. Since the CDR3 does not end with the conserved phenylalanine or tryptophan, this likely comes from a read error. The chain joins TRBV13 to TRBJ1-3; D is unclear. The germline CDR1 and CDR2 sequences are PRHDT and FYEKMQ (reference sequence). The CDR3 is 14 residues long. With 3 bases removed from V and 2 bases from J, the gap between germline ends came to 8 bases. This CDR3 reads CASSFDSPGNTIYL. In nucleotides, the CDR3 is TGTGCCAGCAGCTTTGATTCCCCTGGAAACACCATATATCTT.

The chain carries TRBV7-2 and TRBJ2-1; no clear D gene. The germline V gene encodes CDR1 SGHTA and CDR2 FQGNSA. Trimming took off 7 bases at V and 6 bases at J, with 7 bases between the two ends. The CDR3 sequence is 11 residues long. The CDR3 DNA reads TGTGCCAGCACCAACAGCAATGAGCAGTTCTTC. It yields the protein CASTNSNEQFF.

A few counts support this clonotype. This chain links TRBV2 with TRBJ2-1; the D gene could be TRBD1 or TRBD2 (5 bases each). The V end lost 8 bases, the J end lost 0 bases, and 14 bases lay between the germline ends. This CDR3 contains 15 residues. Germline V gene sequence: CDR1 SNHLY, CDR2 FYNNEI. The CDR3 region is CASARGGPSYNEQFF. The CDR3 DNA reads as TGTGCCAGCGCGAGGGGTGGCCCCTCCTACAATGAGCAGTTCTTC.

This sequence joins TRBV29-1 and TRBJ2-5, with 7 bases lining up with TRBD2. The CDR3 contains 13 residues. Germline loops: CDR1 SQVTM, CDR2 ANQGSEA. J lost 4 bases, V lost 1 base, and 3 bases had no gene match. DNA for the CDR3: TGCAGCGTTGAAGCTAGCGGCTCAGAGACCCAGTACTTC. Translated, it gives CSVEASGSETQYF.

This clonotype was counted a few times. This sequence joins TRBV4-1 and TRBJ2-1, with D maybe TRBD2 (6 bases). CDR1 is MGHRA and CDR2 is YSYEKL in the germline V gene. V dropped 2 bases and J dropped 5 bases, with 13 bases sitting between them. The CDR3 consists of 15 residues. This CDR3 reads CASSQSLGGNNEQFF. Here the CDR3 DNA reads TGCGCCAGCAGCCAATCCCTCGGGGGAAACAATGAGCAGTTCTTC.

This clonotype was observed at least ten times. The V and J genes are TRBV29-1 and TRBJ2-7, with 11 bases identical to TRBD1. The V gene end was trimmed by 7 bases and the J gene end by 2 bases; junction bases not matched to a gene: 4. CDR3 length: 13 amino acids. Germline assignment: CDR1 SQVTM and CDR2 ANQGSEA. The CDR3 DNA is TGCAGCGCGGGACAGGGGGAGGCCTACGAGCAGTACTTC. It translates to CSAGQGEAYEQYF.

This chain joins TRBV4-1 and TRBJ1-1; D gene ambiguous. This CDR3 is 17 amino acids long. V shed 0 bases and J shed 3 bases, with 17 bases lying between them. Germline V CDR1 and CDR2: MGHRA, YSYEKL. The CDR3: CASSQDRVWVVYTEAFF. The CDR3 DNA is TGCGCCAGCAGCCAAGACCGAGTGTGGGTTGTGTACACTGAAGCTTTCTTT.

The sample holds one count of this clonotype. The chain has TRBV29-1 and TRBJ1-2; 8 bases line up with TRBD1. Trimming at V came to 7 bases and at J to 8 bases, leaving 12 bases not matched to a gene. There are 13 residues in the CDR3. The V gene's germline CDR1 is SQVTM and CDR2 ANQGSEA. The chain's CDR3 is CSAQKGTGFGYTF. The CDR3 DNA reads TGCAGCGCCCAGAAGGGGACAGGCTTCGGCTACACCTTC.

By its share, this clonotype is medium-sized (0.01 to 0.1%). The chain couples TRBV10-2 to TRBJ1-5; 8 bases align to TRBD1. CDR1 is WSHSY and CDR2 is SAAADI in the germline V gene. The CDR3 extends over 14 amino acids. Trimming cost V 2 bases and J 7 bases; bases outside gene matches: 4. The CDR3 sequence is CASSEGQGSQPQHF. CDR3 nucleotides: TGCGCCAGCAGTGAGGGACAGGGCTCGCAGCCCCAGCATTTT.

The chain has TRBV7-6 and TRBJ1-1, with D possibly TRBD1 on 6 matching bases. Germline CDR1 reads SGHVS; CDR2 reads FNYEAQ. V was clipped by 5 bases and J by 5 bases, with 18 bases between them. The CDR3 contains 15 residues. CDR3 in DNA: TGTGCCAGCAGCCCAACGGCGGGGGGCGCGACTGAAGCTTTCTTT. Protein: CASSPTAGGATEAFF.

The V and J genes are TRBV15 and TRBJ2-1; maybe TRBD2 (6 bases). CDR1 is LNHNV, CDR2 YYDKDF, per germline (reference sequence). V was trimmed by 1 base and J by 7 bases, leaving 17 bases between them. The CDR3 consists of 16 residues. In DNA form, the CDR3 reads TGTGCCACCAGCAGAGTTGGGTTGGGGGGACCAAATGAGCAGTTCTTC. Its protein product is CATSRVGLGGPNEQFF.

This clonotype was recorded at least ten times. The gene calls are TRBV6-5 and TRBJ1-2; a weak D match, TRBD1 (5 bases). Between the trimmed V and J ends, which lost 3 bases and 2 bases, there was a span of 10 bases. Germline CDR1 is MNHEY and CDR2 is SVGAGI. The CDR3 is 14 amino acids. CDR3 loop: CASSYIEGNYGYTF. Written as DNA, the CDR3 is TGTGCCAGCAGTTATATAGAGGGGAACTATGGCTACACCTTC.

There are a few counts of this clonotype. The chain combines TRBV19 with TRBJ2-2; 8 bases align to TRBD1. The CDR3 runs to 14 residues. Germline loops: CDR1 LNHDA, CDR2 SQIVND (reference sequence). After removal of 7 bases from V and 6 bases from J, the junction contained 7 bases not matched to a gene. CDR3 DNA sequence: TGTGCCAGTAAATTACAGGGGGAAGCCGGGGAGCTGTTTTTT. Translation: CASKLQGEAGELFF.

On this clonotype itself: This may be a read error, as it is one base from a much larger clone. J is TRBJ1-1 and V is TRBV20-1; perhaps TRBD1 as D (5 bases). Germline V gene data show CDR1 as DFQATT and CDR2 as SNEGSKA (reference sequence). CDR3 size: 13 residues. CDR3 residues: CSVRGRGVTEAFF. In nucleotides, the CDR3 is TGCAGTGTTAGAGGTCGGGGGGTCACTGAAGCTTTCTTT.

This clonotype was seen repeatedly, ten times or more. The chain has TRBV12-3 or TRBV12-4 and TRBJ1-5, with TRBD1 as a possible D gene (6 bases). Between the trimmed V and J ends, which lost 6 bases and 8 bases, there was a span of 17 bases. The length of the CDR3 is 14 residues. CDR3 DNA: TGTGCCAGCAGAACCGGGACAAACAAGGAGCCCCAGCATTTT. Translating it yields CASRTGTNKEPQHF.

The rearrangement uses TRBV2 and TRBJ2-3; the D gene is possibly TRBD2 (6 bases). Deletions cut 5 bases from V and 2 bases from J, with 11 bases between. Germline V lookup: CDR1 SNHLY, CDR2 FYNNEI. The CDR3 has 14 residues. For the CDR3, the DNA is TGTGCCAGCAGTCAGGGACTGCCCACAGATACGCAGTATTTT. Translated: CASSQGLPTDTQYF.